Following are 30 T cell receptor beta chains from one sample sequenced in a study of blood T cell repertoires in COVID-19. Using immunoSEQ multiplex PCR, the repertoire was profiled, and TCRdb retains in-frame clones only, with some absent. The sample shows some 130,000 clones, 88% of them seen only once. The sample consisted of peripheral blood. Receptor source: a man between 45 and 60 years old with acute or convalescent COVID-19.

This chain joins TRBV15 and TRBJ1-6; possibly TRBD1 for D (5 bases). This CDR3 spans 15 amino acids. The V gene's germline CDR1 is LNHNV and CDR2 YYDKDF (reference sequence). Trimming stripped 6 bases from V and 10 bases from J, with 19 bases between. The CDR3 DNA is TGTGCCACCAGATTATCGTTGGGGGGTGAATCACCCCTCCACTTT. Its translation is CATRLSLGGESPLHF.

The table lists this clone with a few counts. The V gene is TRBV21-1, the J gene TRBJ2-7; the D segment call TRBD1 is taken from the table without a DNA check. TRBV21-1 is a pseudogene segment. This CDR3 contains 16 residues. The CDR3, as DNA: TGTGCCAGCAGCATCCCGGGACAGGGGTTCGCCTACGAGCAGTACTTC. This sequence encodes CASSIPGQGFAYEQYF.

The J gene is TRBJ1-5, the V gene TRBV19, with 10 positions matching TRBD1. V gave up 4 bases and J gave up 3 bases; unmatched junction bases: 9. This CDR3 contains 17 residues. Germline-derived CDR1 and CDR2 are LNHDA and SQIVND (reference sequence). CDR3: CASSKGEGQGSNQPQHF. The DNA of the CDR3 is TGTGCCAGTAGTAAGGGAGAGGGACAGGGGTCCAATCAGCCCCAGCATTTT.

CDR3 DNA sequence: TGTGCCACAAAACACCCGTTACTAAAAACTAATGAAAAACTGTTTTTT. This codes for CATKHPLLKTNEKLFF. V usage is TRBV28 and J usage is TRBJ1-4, with D unresolved. The germline gives CDR1 MDHEN, CDR2 SYDVKM. V dropped 10 bases and J dropped 1 base, with 19 bases sitting between them. This CDR3 has 16 amino acids.

The chain combines TRBV19 with TRBJ2-3; 12 bases are a match to TRBD2. The CDR3 runs to 16 residues. Germline CDR1 LNHDA, CDR2 SQIVND (reference sequence). The junction had 6 bases not matched to a gene; V was cut back by 6 bases and J by 2 bases. CDR3 loop: CASRETSGGHTDTQYF. CDR3 coding DNA: TGTGCCAGTAGAGAAACTAGCGGGGGGCACACAGATACGCAGTATTTT.

V is TRBV6-6 and J is TRBJ1-4; 8 nucleotides match TRBD1. The V gene's germline CDR1 is MNHNY and CDR2 SVGAGI (reference sequence). V dropped 5 bases and J dropped 0; count of bases not matched to a gene: 2. The CDR3 is 15 amino acids. Here the CDR3 reads CASSRDRTTNEKLFF. For the CDR3, the DNA is TGTGCCAGCAGTCGGGACAGGACAACTAATGAAAAACTGTTTTTT.

The CDR3 spells CASRRTGLSPLHF. The CDR3, as DNA: TGTGCCAGCAGGAGGACAGGACTTTCACCCCTCCACTTT. V usage is TRBV7-2 and J usage is TRBJ1-6; 7 bases fit TRBD1. Germline V gene lookup returns CDR1 SGHTA and CDR2 FQGNSA. This CDR3 has 13 residues. Unmatched junction bases numbered 5, after V lost 6 bases and J lost 9 bases.

This clone was observed a few times. This sequence joins TRBV5-1 and TRBJ1-2; perhaps TRBD1 as D (6 bases). V dropped 2 bases and J dropped 5 bases, with 13 bases sitting between them. The CDR3 extends over 14 amino acids. Germline V gene sequence: CDR1 SGHRS, CDR2 YFSETQ. The CDR3 sequence: CASSLEGGKYGYTF. CDR3 sequence (DNA): TGCGCCAGCAGCTTAGAGGGGGGGAAGTATGGCTACACCTTC.

This chain links TRBV3-1 (or the pseudogene TRBV3-2) with TRBJ1-2; TRBD1 matches 12 bases. V dropped 0 bases and J dropped 4; count of bases not matched to a gene: 9. There are 18 residues in the CDR3. Germline V CDR1 and CDR2: LGHDT, YNNKEL (reference sequence). The CDR3, as DNA: TGTGCCAGCAGCCAAGATTTCGGGACAGGGGGCGCGATCTATGGCTACACCTTC. The encoded protein is CASSQDFGTGGAIYGYTF.

This chain links TRBV15 with TRBJ1-5; perhaps TRBD1 as D (5 bases). Trimming removed 1 base at V and 6 bases at J, with 13 bases between. This CDR3 region has 15 residues. The germline gives CDR1 LNHNV, CDR2 YYDKDF (reference sequence). CDR3 sequence: CATSRATWGGQPQHF. In DNA form, the CDR3 reads TGTGCCACCAGCAGAGCTACATGGGGGGGTCAGCCCCAGCATTTT.

The V and J genes are TRBV7-9 and TRBJ1-1; 8 nucleotides match TRBD1. In germline, CDR1 is SEHNR, CDR2 FQNEAQ (reference sequence). V dropped 4 bases and J dropped 1; count of bases not matched to a gene: 8. The CDR3 has 16 residues. The CDR3 sequence: CASSYWGTGGNTEAFF. The CDR3, as DNA: TGTGCCAGCAGCTATTGGGGAACAGGGGGGAACACTGAAGCTTTCTTT.

The chain employs TRBV4-2 and TRBJ1-6, with a possible D match to TRBD1 (6 bases). The germline V and J ends were trimmed by 3 bases and 8 bases, with 20 bases remaining between them. Germline V gene sequence: CDR1 LGHNA, CDR2 YNFKEQ. The CDR3 runs 17 residues. CDR3 DNA: TGTGCCAGCAGCCAGGATTTTTCCCAGGGGATGGATTCACCCCTCCACTTT. It specifies CASSQDFSQGMDSPLHF.

The chain links TRBV28 to TRBJ1-4; D gene uncertain. Per germline, CDR1 MDHEN and CDR2 SYDVKM. The germline V and J ends were trimmed by 1 base and 4 bases, with 10 bases remaining between them. CDR3 size: 15 residues. CDR3 residues: CASSLYGGLNEKLFF. CDR3 bases: TGTGCCAGCAGTTTATACGGCGGGCTTAATGAAAAACTGTTTTTT.

The V call is TRBV2, the J call TRBJ2-7; 9 positions agree with TRBD1. J was trimmed by 3 bases and V by 6 bases; bases with no gene match: 6. In germline, CDR1 is SNHLY, CDR2 FYNNEI. This CDR3 is 14 amino acids long. Here the CDR3 DNA reads TGTGCCAGCAGAGAGGACAGGGGTGGCTACGAGCAGTACTTC. It is translated as CASREDRGGYEQYF.

The chain is built from TRBV5-1 and TRBJ2-3, with TRBD1 identical over 8 bases. Trimming cost V 1 base and J 3 bases; bases outside gene matches: 10. Germline CDR1 and CDR2: SGHRS and YFSETQ. CDR3 length: 17 amino acids. DNA of the CDR3: TGCGCCAGCAGCTTGTGGACAGGGACAGGTAGAACAGATACGCAGTATTTT. Its protein is CASSLWTGTGRTDTQYF. Drawing the rest from reference TRBV5-1 and TRBJ2-3, the complete variable domain is KAGVTQTPRYLIKTRGQQVTLSCSPISGHRSVSWYQQTPGQGLQFLFEYFSETQRNKGNFPGRFSGRQFSNSRSEMNVSTLELGDSALYLCASSLWTGTGRTDTQYFGPGTRLTVL.

The chain uses TRBV9 and TRBJ2-3; TRBD2 agrees at 9 bases. The CDR3 covers 16 residues. V was pared by 4 bases and J by 0 bases, with 6 bases of the junction left unmatched. The germline V gene encodes CDR1 SGDLS and CDR2 YYNGEE. DNA of the CDR3: TGTGCCAGCAGCACCCGACTAGCGGCAAGCACAGATACGCAGTATTTT. It translates to CASSTRLAASTDTQYF.

V usage is TRBV2 and J usage is TRBJ1-1; 7 bases align to TRBD1. Germline V gene lookup returns CDR1 SNHLY and CDR2 FYNNEI. V lost 6 bases and J lost 10; bases outside the gene matches: 8. The CDR3 length is 12 residues. CDR3 protein: CASRGDSFRAFF. The CDR3 DNA follows: TGTGCCAGCAGGGGGGACAGCTTCAGAGCTTTCTTT.

The gene calls are TRBV18 and TRBJ1-5, with TRBD1 matching over 8 bases. Germline loops: CDR1 KGHSH, CDR2 LQKENI. This CDR3 comprises 16 residues. Germline trimming cut 0 bases from V and 5 bases from J; bases unmatched to any gene: 6. In DNA, the CDR3 is TGTGCCAGCTCACCACCGAACGACAGGGGTTATCAGCCCCAGCATTTT. Its protein product is CASSPPNDRGYQPQHF.

V is TRBV10-3 and J is TRBJ1-1, with 11 bases lining up with TRBD1. The V gene's germline CDR1 is ENHRY and CDR2 SYGVKD. V gave up 7 bases and J gave up 4 bases; unmatched junction bases: 11. CDR3 length: 16 amino acids. In DNA, the CDR3 is TGTGCCATCACTTTAGGACAGGGGGCAGGAGGCACTGAAGCTTTCTTT. Amino acids: CAITLGQGAGGTEAFF.

As concerns this clone: One junction end disagrees with the germline gene, perhaps due to a read error. The chain uses TRBV19 and TRBJ1-5; 8 bases agree with TRBD1. Germline values: CDR1 LNHDA, CDR2 SQIVND (reference sequence). The CDR3 runs 17 residues. Written as DNA, the CDR3 is TGTGCCAGTAGTGCACGCAGGGGGCCATATAGCGATCAGCCCCAGCATTTT. Residues: CASSARRGPYSDQPQHF. The full variable domain, rest sourced from reference TRBV19 and TRBJ1-5, is DGGITQSPKYLFRKEGQNVTLSCEQNLNHDAMYWYRQDPGQGLRLIYYSQIVNDFQKGDIAEGYSVSREKKESFPLTVTSAQKNPTAFYLCASSARRGPYSDQPQHFGDGTRLSIL.

The chain employs TRBV19 and TRBJ1-5; the match to TRBD1 covers 9 bases. CDR1 LNHDA and CDR2 SQIVND come from the germline V gene (reference sequence). V was pared by 3 bases and J by 4 bases, with 4 bases of the junction left unmatched. This CDR3 comprises 15 residues. The CDR3 region has the DNA TGTGCCAGTAGTATGTCGGGACAGGGAAATCAGCCCCAGCATTTT. Protein sequence: CASSMSGQGNQPQHF.

For the CDR3, the DNA is TGTGCCAGCAGTCTGCGGAGCGGGAGTTACGAGCAGTACTTC. Translation: CASSLRSGSYEQYF. The chain links TRBV27 to TRBJ2-7; TRBD2 aligns across 8 bases. The ends lost 5 bases at V and 4 bases at J; junction bases unmatched: 7. The CDR3 contains 14 residues. Germline loops: CDR1 MNHEY, CDR2 SMNVEV (reference sequence).

The chain combines TRBV18 with TRBJ1-2; 11 bases map to TRBD1. The germline V gene has CDR1 KGHSH and CDR2 LQKENI. Trimming took 5 bases from V and 4 from J; bases not matched to a gene: 6. This CDR3 is 15 amino acids long. The CDR3 spells CASSSPGTGGYGYTF. CDR3 coding DNA: TGTGCCAGCTCATCTCCCGGGACAGGGGGCTATGGCTACACCTTC.

The sample holds one count of this clone. CDR3 sequence: CSVARPGGHYEQYF. The CDR3 DNA reads as TGCAGCGTTGCCCGACCGGGGGGCCACTACGAGCAGTACTTC. The V gene is TRBV29-1, the J gene TRBJ2-7, with D perhaps TRBD2 (7 bases). The V gene's germline CDR1 is SQVTM and CDR2 ANQGSEA. CDR3 length equals 14 residues. With 4 bases removed from V and 3 bases from J, the gap between germline ends came to 16 bases.

V is TRBV29-1 and J is TRBJ2-1; 7 bases fit TRBD1. CDR1 SQVTM and CDR2 ANQGSEA come from the germline V gene. The CDR3 totals 15 residues. The V segment lost 5 bases and the J segment 12 bases; nucleotides outside the gene matches: 19. The CDR3 loop reads CSVIGQGVLVHGQFF. The CDR3 DNA reads TGCAGCGTTATCGGTCAGGGGGTTTTAGTCCATGGGCAGTTCTTC.

In this sample, this clone turned up a few times. The same CDR3 is also encoded by other DNA sequences in this sample. The gene calls are TRBV18 and TRBJ1-6; 7 bases match TRBD1. Losses at the gene ends were 3 bases for V and 5 bases for J; bases not matched to a gene: 7. CDR3 size: 16 residues. In germline, CDR1 is KGHSH, CDR2 LQKENI. The CDR3 here is CASSPRGTADNSPLHF. DNA for the CDR3: TGTGCCAGCTCACCTAGAGGGACAGCGGATAATTCACCCCTCCACTTT.

The chain has TRBV6-5 and TRBJ1-6, with TRBD1 as a possible D gene (5 bases). CDR1 MNHEY and CDR2 SVGAGI come from the germline V gene. V shed 5 bases and J shed 5 bases, with 10 bases lying between them. The CDR3 totals 14 residues. The DNA of the CDR3 is TGTGCCAGCAGTCTTGACAGAAATAATTCACCCCTCCACTTT. It codes for CASSLDRNNSPLHF.

CDR3 bases: TGTGCCAGCTCCGGGACTTCTCCCTACAATGAGCAGTTCTTC. As protein: CASSGTSPYNEQFF. This chain connects TRBV21-1 to TRBJ2-1; the table's D call, TRBD2, has no DNA check behind it. TRBV21-1 is flagged as a pseudogene. The CDR3 runs to 14 residues.

This clone was recorded once. The CDR3 protein is CASSLRTFNEQFF. The DNA of the CDR3 is TGTGCCAGCAGCTTGCGAACTTTCAACGAGCAGTTCTTC. This rearrangement joins TRBV5-8 to TRBJ2-1; D is unresolved. There are 13 residues in the CDR3. The germline V gene has CDR1 SGHTS and CDR2 YDEGEE. Trimming pared 1 base from V and 10 bases from J, leaving 12 bases between.

The rearrangement links TRBV5-4 to TRBJ2-7; D possibly corresponds to TRBD2 (6 bases). This CDR3 spans 12 amino acids. The V gene lost 5 bases and the J gene lost 6 bases, with 12 bases spanning the gap. CDR1 and CDR2 (germline): SGHNT, YYREEE (reference sequence). CDR3 bases: TGTGCCAGCAGTCCCCGGGGGATCGAGCAGTACTTC. This codes for CASSPRGIEQYF.